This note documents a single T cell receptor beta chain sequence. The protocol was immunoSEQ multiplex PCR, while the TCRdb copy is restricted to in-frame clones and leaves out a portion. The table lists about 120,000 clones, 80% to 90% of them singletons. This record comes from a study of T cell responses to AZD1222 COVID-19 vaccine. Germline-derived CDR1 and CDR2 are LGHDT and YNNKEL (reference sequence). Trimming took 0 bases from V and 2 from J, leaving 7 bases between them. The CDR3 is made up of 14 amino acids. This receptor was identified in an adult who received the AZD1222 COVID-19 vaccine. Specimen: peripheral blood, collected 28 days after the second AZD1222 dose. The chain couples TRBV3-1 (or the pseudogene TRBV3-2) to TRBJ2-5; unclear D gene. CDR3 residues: CASSQDSFQETQYF. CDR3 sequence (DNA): TGTGCCAGCAGCCAAGACTCCTTTCAAGAGACCCAGTACTTC.